A selection of T cell receptor beta chains follows, all from one sample in a study of blood T cell repertoires in COVID-19. Sequencing was performed with immunoSEQ multiplex PCR; in TCRdb, only in-frame clones are kept and a portion is missing. Of 120,000 to 150,000 clones listed, roughly 84% are singletons. Sequences were obtained from peripheral blood. These receptors all come from a human donor in a cohort sampled during active COVID-19. The CDR3 runs from the conserved cysteine through the conserved F or W. The D gene is left open where the match is weak. The listing skips clone size in some rows; elsewhere it reads once, few, many or a size class.

d_call clone_size j_call v_call cdr3_nt cdr3_aa
TRBD1 many TRBJ2-7 TRBV19 TGTGCCAGTAGTATAGGAGACAGGGGGTCCTACGAGCAGTACTTC CASSIGDRGSYEQYF
TRBD2 - TRBJ2-3 TRBV29-1 TGCAGCGTTGAAGAGCGGACTAGCGGGGGCCTGAGCACAGATACGCAGTATTTT CSVEERTSGGLSTDTQYF
- - TRBJ1-1 TRBV6-2/TRBV6-3 TGTGCCAGCAGTACGACAGCCTTGAACACTGAAGCTTTCTTT CASSTTALNTEAFF
TRBD2 - TRBJ2-7 TRBV6-5 TGTGCCAGCAGTTATAGCGGGGACCTCTCCTACGAGCAGTACTTC CASSYSGDLSYEQYF
- - TRBJ2-3 TRBV9 TGTGCCAGCAGCGTAGGGGTTAGCCCGATCACAGATACGCAGTATTTT CASSVGVSPITDTQYF
- - TRBJ1-1 TRBV28 TGTGCCAGCACCCTACGGCGGACTGAAGCTTTCTTT CASTLRRTEAFF
TRBD2 - TRBJ2-5 TRBV3-1/TRBV3-2 TGTGCCAGCAGCCCTTCAGCGGGACTAAAAGAGACCCAGTACTTC CASSPSAGLKETQYF
TRBD2 once TRBJ2-5 TRBV6-2/TRBV6-3 TGTGCCAGCAGTTACTTGCGGGGGGGCCTGGGAGAGACCCAGTACTTC CASSYLRGGLGETQYF
TRBD1 - TRBJ1-3 TRBV9 TGTGCCAGCAGCGTAGGCAGGGGGGACAACACCATATATTTT CASSVGRGDNTIYF
- - TRBJ2-3 TRBV5-6 TGTGCCAGCAGCTTGTACATCCTCCGCACAGATACGCAGTATTTT CASSLYILRTDTQYF
- - TRBJ2-7 TRBV12-3/TRBV12-4 TGTGCCAGCAGTTTTCAGGGGACCTACGAGCAGTACTTC CASSFQGTYEQYF
- - TRBJ1-2 TRBV7-2 TGTGCCAGCAGCTCCTTTGCGACACTCCATGGCTACACCTTC CASSSFATLHGYTF
- once TRBJ2-7 TRBV27 TGTGCCAGCAGTTCCCCCGGGACTTTCTCCTACGAGCAGTACTTC CASSSPGTFSYEQYF
TRBD1 - TRBJ1-5 TRBV2 TGTGCCAGCGGACAGGTGAGCAATCAGCCCCAGCATTTT CASGQVSNQPQHF
TRBD2 - TRBJ2-3 TRBV6-4 TGTGCCAGCAGCCTAGCGGGGGAGGGCACAGATACGCAGTATTTT CASSLAGEGTDTQYF
- - TRBJ2-2 TRBV7-2 TGTGCCAGCAGCTCTGATCTCTCGGGCACCGGGGAGCTGTTTTTT CASSSDLSGTGELFF
- - TRBJ2-7 TRBV6-5 TGTGCCAGCACCGACACCTACGAGCAGTACTTC CASTDTYEQYF
TRBD1 - TRBJ2-5 TRBV5-4 TGTGCCAGCAGCGCCACGACAGGGGGGAGGGAGACCCAGTACTTC CASSATTGGRETQYF
- once TRBJ2-3 TRBV7-3 TGTGCCAGCAGCCCCCAGGCTGTTGATACGCAGTATTTT CASSPQAVDTQYF
- once TRBJ1-4 TRBV10-3 TGTGCCATCAGTGGGACTGCAACTAATGAAAAACTGTTTTTT CAISGTATNEKLFF
- - TRBJ2-7 TRBV7-9 TGTGCCAGCAGCTTATTGTCGGTTGCCTCCTACGAGCAGTACTTC CASSLLSVASYEQYF
- - TRBJ2-7 TRBV5-1 TGCGCCAGCAGCTTGGCCCTTACAGGGCCCTCCTACGAGCAGTACTTC CASSLALTGPSYEQYF
- - TRBJ1-2 TRBV5-6 TGTGCCAGTTACCAAGGGGCCCAAGGTCCTATCTATGGCTACACCTTC CASYQGAQGPIYGYTF
- - TRBJ1-2 TRBV11-2 TGTGCCAGCAGCCCCTCCACAGGCTACGGCTACACCTTC CASSPSTGYGYTF
- - TRBJ1-1 TRBV21-1 TGTGCCAGCAGCTCCCGTGACAGGGACGCTGAAGCTTTCTTT CASSSRDRDAEAFF
TRBD1 - TRBJ1-5 TRBV28 TGTGCCAGCACCCGACAGGGACTGGGCAATCAGCCCCAGCATTTT CASTRQGLGNQPQHF
TRBD1 - TRBJ2-1 TRBV27 TGTGCCAGCAGTGGACAGGGGTCCTACAATGAGCAGTTCTTC CASSGQGSYNEQFF
- - TRBJ2-7 TRBV19 TGTGCCAGTAGTTCCCGCTACGAGCAGTACTTC CASSSRYEQYF
TRBD1 - TRBJ1-5 TRBV28 TGTGCCAGCCTACCCAGTCCGGGACAGGGGGGTGGCAATCAGCCCCAGCATTTT CASLPSPGQGGGNQPQHF
- - TRBJ1-2 TRBV5-4 TGTGCCAGCAGCCTCCGTGGAGGGAACTATGGCTACACCTTC CASSLRGGNYGYTF
- - TRBJ2-7 TRBV13 TGTGCCAGCAGCTCGCCCCCTCGGGGAAAGCAGTACTTC CASSSPPRGKQYF
- - TRBJ2-5 TRBV6-4 TGTGCCAGCAGCCTTGACAGAGGCGAGACCCAGTACTTC CASSLDRGETQYF
- - TRBJ2-5 TRBV3-1/TRBV3-2 TGTGCCAGCAGCCAAGACCGAAGCTCCCAGTACTTC CASSQDRSSQYF
TRBD2 - TRBJ2-1 TRBV5-4 TGTGCCAGCAGCTCCGCCGGGCGCGGGGGGGGTCCCTACAATGAGCAGTTCTTC CASSSAGRGGGPYNEQFF
- - TRBJ1-4 TRBV5-6 TGTGCCAGCAGCTACCGGGACACCTCTGAAAAACTGTTTTTT CASSYRDTSEKLFF